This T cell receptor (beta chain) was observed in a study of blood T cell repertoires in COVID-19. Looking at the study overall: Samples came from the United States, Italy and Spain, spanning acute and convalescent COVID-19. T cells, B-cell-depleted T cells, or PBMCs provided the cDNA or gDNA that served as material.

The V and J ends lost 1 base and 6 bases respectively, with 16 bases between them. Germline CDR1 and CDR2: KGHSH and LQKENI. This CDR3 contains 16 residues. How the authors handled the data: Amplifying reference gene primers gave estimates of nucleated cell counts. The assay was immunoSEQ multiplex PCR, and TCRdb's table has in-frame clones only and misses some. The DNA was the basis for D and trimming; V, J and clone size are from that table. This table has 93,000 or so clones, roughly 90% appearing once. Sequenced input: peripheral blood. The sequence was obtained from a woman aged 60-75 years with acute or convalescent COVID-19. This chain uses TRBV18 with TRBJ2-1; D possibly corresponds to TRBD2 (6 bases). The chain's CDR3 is CASSPLGLLGGNEQFF. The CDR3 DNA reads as TGTGCCAGCTCACCACTGGGACTCCTAGGAGGCAATGAGCAGTTCTTC. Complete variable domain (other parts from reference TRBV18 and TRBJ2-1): NAGVMQNPRHLVRRRGQEARLRCSPMKGHSHVYWYRQLPEEGLKFMVYLQKENIIDESGMPKERFSAEFPKEGPSILRIQQVVRGDSAAYFCASSPLGLLGGNEQFFGPGTRLTVL.